Each of the 5 T cell receptor beta chains below was sequenced from the same sample in a study of control samples from healthy donors and cancer patients. Method: immunoSEQ multiplex PCR; TCRdb's copy keeps in-frame clones and lacks some. The sample shows 110,000 to 150,000 clones, roughly 90% of them seen only once. Sample: blood. The source of these receptors is a man between 25 and 39 years old in good health.

V usage is TRBV5-1 and J usage is TRBJ1-5; the D gene is possibly TRBD1 (5 bases). This CDR3 contains 13 residues. Deletions cut 4 bases from V and 5 bases from J, with 10 bases between. Germline CDR1 SGHRS, CDR2 YFSETQ. The CDR3 here is CASSTGTDQPQHF. The CDR3 DNA reads TGCGCCAGCAGCACAGGCACGGATCAGCCCCAGCATTTT.

This chain uses TRBV19 with TRBJ2-1, with 9 bases aligning to TRBD1. This CDR3 has 19 residues. Germline CDR1 LNHDA, CDR2 SQIVND (reference sequence). With 7 bases clipped from V and 5 bases from J, the junction kept 21 bases outside the gene matches. In DNA, the CDR3 is TGTGCCAGTACTCCCCCGGGACAGGGTTTGTTCGGACGACACAATGAGCAGTTCTTC. Translated: CASTPPGQGLFGRHNEQFF. Full variable domain (missing parts from reference TRBV19 and TRBJ2-1): DGGITQSPKYLFRKEGQNVTLSCEQNLNHDAMYWYRQDPGQGLRLIYYSQIVNDFQKGDIAEGYSVSREKKESFPLTVTSAQKNPTAFYLCASTPPGQGLFGRHNEQFFGPGTRLTVL.

The genes are TRBV5-1 and TRBJ2-4; tentatively, D is TRBD1 or TRBD2 (5 bases each). Germline CDR1 and CDR2: SGHRS and YFSETQ. V lost 0 bases and J 0 bases, leaving 7 bases between the germline ends. The CDR3 has 15 residues. The CDR3 coding sequence is TGCGCCAGCAGCTTGGACGGGACAGCCAAAAACATTCAGTACTTC. The encoded protein is CASSLDGTAKNIQYF.

This chain uses TRBV21-1 with TRBJ2-2; no check of the table's D call, TRBD2, against the DNA was made. TRBV21-1 is assigned pseudogene status. There are 14 residues in the CDR3. CDR3 residues: CASSRSSGGGELFF. The CDR3 DNA follows: TGTGCCAGCAGCAGAAGTAGCGGGGGCGGGGAGCTGTTTTTT.

This chain connects TRBV6-2 or TRBV6-3 to TRBJ2-4; TRBD2 might be the D (5 bases). CDR3 length equals 18 residues. Germline V lookup: CDR1 MNHEY, CDR2 SVGEGT. Trimming took off 6 bases at V and 1 base at J, with 22 bases between the two ends. CDR3 in DNA: TGTGCCAGCAGCCACCTCGGGGAGTCGCCACCTGCCAAAAACATTCAGTACTTC. Its translation: CASSHLGESPPAKNIQYF.